This T cell receptor (beta chain) was obtained from a study of technical replicates of blood from several donors. Germline loops: CDR1 SGHVS, CDR2 FNYEAQ. The CDR3 length is 14 residues. Trimming removed 5 bases from V and 1 base from J; junction bases left unmatched: 4. Data came from immunoSEQ multiplex PCR; TCRdb stores just in-frame clones and leaves some out. This table has approximately 69,000 clones, approximately 88% appearing once. The receptor was isolated from a human donor in good health. Some clones in this sample may be carry-over from other donors' samples. This sequence joins TRBV7-6 and TRBJ1-1; 7 positions agree with TRBD1. Sequencing was done on a sample of PBMCs. The DNA for the CDR3 is TGTGCCAGCAGCCTAGGACAGGAGAACACTGAAGCTTTCTTT. Protein product: CASSLGQENTEAFF. Filled out from reference TRBV7-6 and TRBJ1-1, the complete variable domain reads GAGVSQSPRYKVTKRGQDVALRCDPISGHVSLYWYRQALGQGPEFLTYFNYEAQQDKSGLPNDRFSAERPEGSISTLTIQRTEQRDSAMYRCASSLGQENTEAFFGQGTRLTVV.